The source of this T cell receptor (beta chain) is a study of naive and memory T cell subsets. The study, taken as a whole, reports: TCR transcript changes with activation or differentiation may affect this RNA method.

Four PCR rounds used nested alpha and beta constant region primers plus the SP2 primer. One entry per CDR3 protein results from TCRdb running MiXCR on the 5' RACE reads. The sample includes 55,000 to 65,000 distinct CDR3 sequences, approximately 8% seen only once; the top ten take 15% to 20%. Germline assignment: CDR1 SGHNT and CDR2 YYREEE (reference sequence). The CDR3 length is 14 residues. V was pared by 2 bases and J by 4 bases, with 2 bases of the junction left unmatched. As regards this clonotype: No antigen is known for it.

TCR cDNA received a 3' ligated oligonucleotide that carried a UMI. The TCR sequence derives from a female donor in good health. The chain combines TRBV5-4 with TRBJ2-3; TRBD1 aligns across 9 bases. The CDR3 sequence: CASSLQGASDTQYF. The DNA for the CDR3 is TGTGCCAGCAGCTTACAGGGGGCTTCAGATACGCAGTATTTT.